This is a list of T cell receptor beta chains from one sample in a study of PD-1 blockade in classical Hodgkin lymphoma. Produced via immunoSEQ multiplex PCR; TCRdb's table is partial and in-frame only. Among some 21,000 clones listed, 75% to 90% were seen once. The sample consisted of peripheral blood mononuclear cells (PBMCs), taken before the fourth cycle of nivolumab. These receptors were taken from a human donor with classical Hodgkin lymphoma. The CDR3 runs from the conserved cysteine through the conserved F or W. Each record gives: D gene, V gene, J gene, clone size, CDR3 protein, CDR3 DNA. A D gene is named only where the DNA matches it firmly. Clone size appears in some rows only: once, few, many, or a class for an expanded clone.

>TRBD2|TRBV5-1|TRBJ2-7|.
CASSLYAGGPDEQYF
TGCGCCAGCAGCTTGTACGCGGGGGGGCCAGACGAGCAGTACTTC
>TRBD1|TRBV11-2|TRBJ2-3|.
CASSLDQDRANTQYF
TGTGCCAGCAGCTTAGACCAGGACAGGGCGAACACGCAGTATTTT
>.|TRBV6-5|TRBJ2-5|.
CASSRGLGETQYF
TGTGCCAGCAGCCGGGGCCTCGGAGAGACCCAGTACTTC
>.|TRBV6-5|TRBJ1-2|.
CASTQRGRGGYTF
TGTGCCAGCACCCAGAGGGGTCGCGGTGGCTACACCTTC
>.|TRBV2|TRBJ2-7|.
CASRQGYEQYF
TGTGCCAGCAGACAAGGTTACGAGCAGTACTTC
>.|TRBV6-9|TRBJ2-2|.
CASSRGHSGTGELFF
TGTGCCAGCAGTAGGGGACACTCTGGAACCGGGGAGCTGTTTTTT
>.|TRBV27|TRBJ2-2|few
CASSRTAMNTGELFF
TGTGCCAGCAGTAGGACGGCTATGAACACCGGGGAGCTGTTTTTT
>.|TRBV11-2|TRBJ2-7|.
CASSLVDGSYEQYF
TGTGCCAGCAGCTTAGTGGACGGGTCCTACGAGCAGTACTTC
>.|TRBV9|TRBJ2-1|.
CASSRDGSSYNEQFF
TGTGCCAGCAGCAGGGACGGGAGCTCCTACAATGAGCAGTTCTTC
>.|TRBV6-5|TRBJ1-1|.
CASSGTGAVNTEAFF
TGTGCCAGCAGTGGGACGGGGGCCGTGAACACTGAAGCTTTCTTT
>TRBD2|TRBV5-4|TRBJ2-3|.
CASSLYSGRWTDTQYF
TGTGCCAGCAGCTTGTACAGCGGGAGATGGACAGATACGCAGTATTTT
>TRBD1|TRBV5-4|TRBJ2-2|.
CASTPFNIQGAGGELFF
TGTGCCAGCACCCCTTTCAACATACAGGGGGCCGGCGGGGAGCTGTTTTTT
>.|TRBV11-2|TRBJ1-2|.
CASSLGRSNYGYTF
TGTGCCAGCAGCTTGGGACGGTCGAACTATGGCTACACCTTC
>TRBD2|TRBV27|TRBJ2-1|.
CASSPGLAGDLSYNEQFF
TGTGCCAGCAGTCCGGGACTAGCGGGAGACCTCTCCTACAATGAGCAGTTCTTC
>.|TRBV9|TRBJ1-1|.
CASSGGARAAFF
TGTGCCAGCAGCGGGGGGGCCAGGGCGGCTTTCTTT
>.|TRBV7-6|TRBJ2-7|medium-sized
CASSFRPGHYEQYF
TGTGCCAGCAGCTTTAGACCGGGACACTACGAGCAGTACTTC
>TRBD2|TRBV7-3|TRBJ2-2|.
CASSPEGLAGATGELFF
TGTGCCAGCAGCCCCGAGGGGTTAGCGGGAGCGACCGGGGAGCTGTTTTTT
>.|TRBV27|TRBJ2-7|.
CASARGGKAYEQYF
TGTGCCAGCGCACGGGGCGGGAAGGCCTACGAGCAGTACTTC
>.|TRBV19|TRBJ1-5|.
CASSRWGPDYSNQPQHF
TGTGCCAGTAGTCGGTGGGGGCCCGATTATAGCAATCAGCCCCAGCATTTT
>.|TRBV19|TRBJ1-3|.
CASRTADSGNTIYF
TGTGCCAGTAGGACAGCCGACTCGGGAAACACCATATATTTT
>TRBD1|TRBV18|TRBJ2-7|.
CASSPLMGQGAYEQYF
TGTGCCAGCTCACCACTTATGGGACAGGGGGCCTACGAGCAGTACTTC
>TRBD2|TRBV2|TRBJ2-2|.
CASIVSGSVGGELFF
TGTGCCAGCATTGTTAGCGGGAGTGTCGGCGGGGAGCTGTTTTTT
>.|TRBV10-3|TRBJ1-3|medium-sized
CAISDGLRVGGTIYF
TGTGCCATCAGTGATGGTCTGAGGGTAGGAGGCACCATATATTTT
>.|TRBV29-1|TRBJ1-1|.
CSVEPAGAFF
TGCAGCGTTGAACCGGCAGGAGCTTTCTTT
>.|TRBV4-1|TRBJ2-3|.
CASSLESGNRPDTQYF
TGCGCCAGCAGCCTCGAAAGCGGAAACAGACCAGATACGCAGTATTTT
>.|TRBV5-1|TRBJ1-1|once
CASSSRTENTEAFF
TGCGCCAGCAGCAGCCGGACGGAGAACACTGAAGCTTTCTTT
>.|TRBV5-4|TRBJ2-7|.
CASSFDAEQYF
TGTGCCAGCAGCTTTGACGCCGAGCAGTACTTC
>.|TRBV4-2|TRBJ1-1|once
CASSFRSGTSNTEAFF
TGTGCCAGCAGCTTTCGAAGCGGGACATCAAACACTGAAGCTTTCTTT
>TRBD1|TRBV7-2|TRBJ2-7|once
CASSLDGTGGREQYF
TGTGCCAGCAGCTTAGATGGGACAGGGGGTCGGGAGCAGTACTTC
>.|TRBV7-9|TRBJ2-7|.
CASSPQAPYEQYF
TGTGCCAGCAGCCCTCAGGCCCCCTACGAGCAGTACTTC
>.|TRBV9|TRBJ2-1|.
CASSVDGSNNEQFF
TGTGCCAGCAGCGTAGACGGGAGTAACAATGAGCAGTTCTTC
>.|TRBV4-3|TRBJ1-6|.
CASSQGLESPLHF
TGCGCCAGCAGCCAAGGGCTAGAATCACCCCTCCACTTT
>TRBD1|TRBV18|TRBJ2-1|.
CASSPGTGNNEQFF
TGTGCCAGCTCACCAGGGACAGGTAACAATGAGCAGTTCTTC
>TRBD1|TRBV6-1|TRBJ2-5|.
CASSQSQGNAETQYF
TGTGCCAGCAGTCAATCACAGGGGAATGCGGAGACCCAGTACTTC
>TRBD1|TRBV27|TRBJ1-2|few
CASSPRTGGYGYTF
TGTGCCAGCAGTCCCCGGACAGGGGGCTATGGCTACACCTTC
>TRBD2|TRBV5-4|TRBJ2-7|.
CASRAGTSGRIGEQYF
TGTGCCAGCAGGGCGGGAACTAGCGGGAGGATCGGCGAGCAGTACTTC
>TRBD2|TRBV5-1|TRBJ2-1|.
CASSSLAGVNNEQFF
TGCGCCAGCAGCTCGCTAGCGGGAGTCAACAATGAGCAGTTCTTC
>TRBD2|TRBV6-5|TRBJ2-1|.
CASSWAGAAYNEQFF
TGTGCCAGCAGTTGGGCGGGAGCAGCATACAATGAGCAGTTCTTC
>TRBD2|TRBV5-4|TRBJ2-3|.
CASSPPGYLADSTDTQYF
TGTGCCAGCAGCCCACCTGGCTACCTAGCGGACTCCACAGATACGCAGTATTTT
>.|TRBV19|TRBJ1-5|few
CASNRQGREPQHF
TGTGCCAGTAATCGGCAGGGGCGAGAGCCCCAGCATTTT
>.|TRBV5-1|TRBJ2-7|.
CASSVLDGSYEQYF
TGCGCCAGCTCAGTTTTGGACGGCTCCTACGAGCAGTACTTC
>TRBD1|TRBV25-1|TRBJ1-1|.
CASSETTGTGGSTEAFF
TGTGCCAGCAGTGAAACTACCGGGACAGGGGGTAGTACTGAAGCTTTCTTT
>.|TRBV7-9|TRBJ2-3|.
CAIGRPSTDTQYF
TGTGCCATCGGGCGTCCTAGCACAGATACGCAGTATTTT
>.|TRBV7-2|TRBJ1-1|few
CASSYGTRTEAFF
TGTGCCAGCAGCTACGGGACACGGACTGAAGCTTTCTTT
>TRBD1|TRBV5-5|TRBJ1-2|.
CASSLDSGTGNYGYTF
TGTGCCAGCAGCTTGGATTCCGGGACAGGGAACTATGGCTACACCTTC
>.|TRBV30|TRBJ1-4|.
CAYSVAGVGEKLFF
TGTGCCTACTCCGTGGCAGGGGTAGGTGAAAAACTGTTTTTT
>TRBD1|TRBV18|TRBJ2-2|.
CASSPSGQGSAGELFF
TGTGCCAGCTCACCCTCGGGACAGGGGAGCGCCGGGGAGCTGTTTTTT